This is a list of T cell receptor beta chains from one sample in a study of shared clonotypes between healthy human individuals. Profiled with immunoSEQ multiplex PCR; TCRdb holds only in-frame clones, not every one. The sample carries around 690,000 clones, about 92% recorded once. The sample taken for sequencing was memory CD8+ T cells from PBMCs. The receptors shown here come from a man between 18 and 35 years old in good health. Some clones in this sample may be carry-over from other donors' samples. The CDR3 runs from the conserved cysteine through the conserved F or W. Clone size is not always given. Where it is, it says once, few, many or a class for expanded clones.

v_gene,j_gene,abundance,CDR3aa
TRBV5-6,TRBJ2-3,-,CASSLVWGTTDTQYF
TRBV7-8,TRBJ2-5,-,CASSRTLQGAHETQYF
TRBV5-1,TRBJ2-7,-,CASSPSLAGNFYEQYF
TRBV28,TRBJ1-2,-,CASSPALGAGYTF
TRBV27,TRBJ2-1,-,CASSLWRATYNEQFF
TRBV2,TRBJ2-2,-,CASSVDQDRGIEENTGELFF
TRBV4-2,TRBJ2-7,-,CASSQGWEQYF
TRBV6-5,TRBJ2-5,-,CASRDRGYQETQYF
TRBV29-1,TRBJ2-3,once,CSVEKLGLGTDTQYF
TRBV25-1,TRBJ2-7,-,CASSSTAGWDLYEQYF
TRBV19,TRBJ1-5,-,CASSISGGGNQPQHF
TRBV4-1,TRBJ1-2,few,CASSQDDSIYGYTF
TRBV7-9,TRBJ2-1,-,CASSAGTSAYNEQFF